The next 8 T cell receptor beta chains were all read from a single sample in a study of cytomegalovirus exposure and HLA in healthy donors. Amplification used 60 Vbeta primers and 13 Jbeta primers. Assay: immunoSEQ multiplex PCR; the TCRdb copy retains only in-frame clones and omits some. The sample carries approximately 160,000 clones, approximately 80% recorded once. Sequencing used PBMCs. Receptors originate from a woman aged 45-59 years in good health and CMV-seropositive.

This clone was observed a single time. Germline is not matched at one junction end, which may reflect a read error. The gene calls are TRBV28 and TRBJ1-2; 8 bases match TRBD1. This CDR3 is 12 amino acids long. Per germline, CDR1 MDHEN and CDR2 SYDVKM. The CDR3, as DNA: TGTGCCAGCAGTTTACGACAGGGGCCGAGATCCTTC. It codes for CASSLRQGPRSF.

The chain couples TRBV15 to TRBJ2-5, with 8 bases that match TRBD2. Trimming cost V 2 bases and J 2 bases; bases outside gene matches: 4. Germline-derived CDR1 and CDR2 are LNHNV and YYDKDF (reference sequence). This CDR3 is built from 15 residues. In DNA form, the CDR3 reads TGTGCCACCAGCAGAAATCTAGCGGGTCAAGAGACCCAGTACTTC. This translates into CATSRNLAGQETQYF. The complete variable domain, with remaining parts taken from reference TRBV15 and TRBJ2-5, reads DAMVIQNPRYQVTQFGKPVTLSCSQTLNHNVMYWYQQKSSQAPKLLFHYYDKDFNNEADTPDNFQSRRPNTSFCFLDIRSPGLGDTAMYLCATSRNLAGQETQYFGPGTRLLVL.

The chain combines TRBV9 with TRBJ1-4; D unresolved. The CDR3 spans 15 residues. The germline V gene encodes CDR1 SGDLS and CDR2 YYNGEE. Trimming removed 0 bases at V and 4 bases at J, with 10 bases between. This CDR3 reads CASSVGPGINEKLFF. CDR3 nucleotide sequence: TGTGCCAGCAGCGTAGGGCCGGGGATTAATGAAAAACTGTTTTTT. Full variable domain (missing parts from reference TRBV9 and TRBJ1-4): DSGVTQTPKHLITATGQRVTLRCSPRSGDLSVYWYQQSLDQGLQFLIQYYNGEERAKGNILERFSAQQFPDLHSELNLSSLELGDSALYFCASSVGPGINEKLFFGSGTQLSVL.

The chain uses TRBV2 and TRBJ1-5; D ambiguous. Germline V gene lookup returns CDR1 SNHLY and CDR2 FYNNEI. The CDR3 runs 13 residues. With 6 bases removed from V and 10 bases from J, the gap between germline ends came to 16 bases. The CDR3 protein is CASRGGIEIPQHF. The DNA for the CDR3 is TGTGCCAGCAGGGGAGGGATAGAAATCCCCCAGCATTTT.

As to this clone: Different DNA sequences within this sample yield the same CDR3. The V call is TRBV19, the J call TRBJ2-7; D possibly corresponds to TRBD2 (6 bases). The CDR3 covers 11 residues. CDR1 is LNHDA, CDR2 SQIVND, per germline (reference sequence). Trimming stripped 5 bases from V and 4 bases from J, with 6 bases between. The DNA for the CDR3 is TGTGCCAGTAGTCGGGGGTACGAGCAGTACTTC. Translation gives CASSRGYEQYF.

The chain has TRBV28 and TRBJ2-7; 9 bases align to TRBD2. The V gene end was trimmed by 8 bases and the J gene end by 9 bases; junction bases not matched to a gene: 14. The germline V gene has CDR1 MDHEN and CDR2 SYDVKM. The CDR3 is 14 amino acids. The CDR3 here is CASGPTSGVGGQYF. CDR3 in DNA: TGTGCCAGCGGACCGACTAGCGGCGTTGGGGGGCAGTACTTC.

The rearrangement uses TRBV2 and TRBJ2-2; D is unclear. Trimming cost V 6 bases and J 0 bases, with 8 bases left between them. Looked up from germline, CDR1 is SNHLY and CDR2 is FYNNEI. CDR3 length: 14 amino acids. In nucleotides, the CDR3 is TGTGCCAGCAGCCGAGCGCCGAACACCGGGGAGCTGTTTTTT. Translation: CASSRAPNTGELFF.

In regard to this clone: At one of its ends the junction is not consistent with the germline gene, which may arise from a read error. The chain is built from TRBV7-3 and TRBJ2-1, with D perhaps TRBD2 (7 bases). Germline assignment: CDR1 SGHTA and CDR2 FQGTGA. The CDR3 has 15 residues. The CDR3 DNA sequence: TGTGCCGGCAGCTTCCTTGGGGGGCTAGCGGAAGAGCAGTTCTTC. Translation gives CAGSFLGGLAEEQFF. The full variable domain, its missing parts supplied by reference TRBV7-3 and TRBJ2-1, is GAGVSQTPSNKVTEKGKYVELRCDPISGHTALYWYRQSLGQGPEFLIYFQGTGAADDSGLPNDRFFAVRPEGSVSTLKIQRTERGDSAVYLCAGSFLGGLAEEQFFGPGTRLTVL.